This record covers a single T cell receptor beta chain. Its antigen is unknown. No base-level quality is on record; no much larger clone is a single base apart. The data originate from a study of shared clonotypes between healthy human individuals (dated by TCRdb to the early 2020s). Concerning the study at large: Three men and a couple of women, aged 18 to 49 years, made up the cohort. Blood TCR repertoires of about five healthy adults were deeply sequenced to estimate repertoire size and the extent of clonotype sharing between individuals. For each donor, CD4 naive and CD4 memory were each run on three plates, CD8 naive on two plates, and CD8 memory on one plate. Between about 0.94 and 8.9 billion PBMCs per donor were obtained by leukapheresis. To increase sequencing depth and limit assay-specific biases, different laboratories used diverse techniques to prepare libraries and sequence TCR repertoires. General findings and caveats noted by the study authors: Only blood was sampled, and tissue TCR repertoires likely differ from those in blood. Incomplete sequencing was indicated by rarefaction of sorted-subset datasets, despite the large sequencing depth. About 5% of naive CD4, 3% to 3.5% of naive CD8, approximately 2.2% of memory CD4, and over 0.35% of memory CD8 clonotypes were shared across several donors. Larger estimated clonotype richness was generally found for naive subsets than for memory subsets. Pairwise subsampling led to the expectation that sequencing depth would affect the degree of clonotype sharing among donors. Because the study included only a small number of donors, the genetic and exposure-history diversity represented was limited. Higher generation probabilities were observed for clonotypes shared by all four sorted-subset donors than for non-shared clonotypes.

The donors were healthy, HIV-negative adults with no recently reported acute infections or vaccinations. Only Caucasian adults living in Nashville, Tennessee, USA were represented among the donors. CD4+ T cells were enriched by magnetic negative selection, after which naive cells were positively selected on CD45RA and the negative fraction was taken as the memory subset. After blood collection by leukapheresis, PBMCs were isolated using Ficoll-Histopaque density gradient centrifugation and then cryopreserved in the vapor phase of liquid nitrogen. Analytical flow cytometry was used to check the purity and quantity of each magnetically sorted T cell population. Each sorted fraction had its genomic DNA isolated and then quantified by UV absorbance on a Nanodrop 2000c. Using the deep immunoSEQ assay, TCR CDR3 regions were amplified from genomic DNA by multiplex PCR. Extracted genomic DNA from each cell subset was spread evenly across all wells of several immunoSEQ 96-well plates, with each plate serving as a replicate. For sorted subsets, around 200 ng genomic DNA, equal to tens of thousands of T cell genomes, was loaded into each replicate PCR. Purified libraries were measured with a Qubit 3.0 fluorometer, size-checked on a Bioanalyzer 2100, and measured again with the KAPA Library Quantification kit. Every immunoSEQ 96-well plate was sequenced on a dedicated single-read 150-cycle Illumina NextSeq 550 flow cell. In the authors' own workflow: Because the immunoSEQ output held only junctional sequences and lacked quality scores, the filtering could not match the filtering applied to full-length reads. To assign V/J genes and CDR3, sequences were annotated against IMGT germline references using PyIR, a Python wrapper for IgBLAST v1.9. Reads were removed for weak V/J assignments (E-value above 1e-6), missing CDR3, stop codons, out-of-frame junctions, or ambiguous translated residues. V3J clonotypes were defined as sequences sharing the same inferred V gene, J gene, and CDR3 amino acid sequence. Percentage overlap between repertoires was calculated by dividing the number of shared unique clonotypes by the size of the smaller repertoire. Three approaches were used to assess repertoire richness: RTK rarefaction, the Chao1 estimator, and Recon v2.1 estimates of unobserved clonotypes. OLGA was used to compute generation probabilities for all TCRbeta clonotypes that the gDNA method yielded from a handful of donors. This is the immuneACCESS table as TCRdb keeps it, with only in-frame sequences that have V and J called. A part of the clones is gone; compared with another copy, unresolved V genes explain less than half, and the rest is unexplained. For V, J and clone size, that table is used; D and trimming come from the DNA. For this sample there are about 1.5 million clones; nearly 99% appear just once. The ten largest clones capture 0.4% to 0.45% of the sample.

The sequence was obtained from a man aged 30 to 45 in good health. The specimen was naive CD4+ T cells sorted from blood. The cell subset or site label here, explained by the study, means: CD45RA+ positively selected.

The CDR3 loop reads CASSQRGFSGNTIYF. The nucleotides are TGTGCCAGCAGTCAAAGGGGTTTCTCTGGAAACACCATATATTTT. The V and J segments used are TRBV25-1 and TRBJ1-3; the D gene is possibly TRBD1, with 5 bases matching. For CDR1 and CDR2, the germline V gene lists MGHDK and SYGVNS. Reading from cysteine to phenylalanine, the CDR3 counts 15 amino acids. The kept DNA is CDR3 alone, 45 bases in frame from the first base. V and J are truncated by 5 bases and 0 bases respectively, leaving an intervening sequence of 11 bases.